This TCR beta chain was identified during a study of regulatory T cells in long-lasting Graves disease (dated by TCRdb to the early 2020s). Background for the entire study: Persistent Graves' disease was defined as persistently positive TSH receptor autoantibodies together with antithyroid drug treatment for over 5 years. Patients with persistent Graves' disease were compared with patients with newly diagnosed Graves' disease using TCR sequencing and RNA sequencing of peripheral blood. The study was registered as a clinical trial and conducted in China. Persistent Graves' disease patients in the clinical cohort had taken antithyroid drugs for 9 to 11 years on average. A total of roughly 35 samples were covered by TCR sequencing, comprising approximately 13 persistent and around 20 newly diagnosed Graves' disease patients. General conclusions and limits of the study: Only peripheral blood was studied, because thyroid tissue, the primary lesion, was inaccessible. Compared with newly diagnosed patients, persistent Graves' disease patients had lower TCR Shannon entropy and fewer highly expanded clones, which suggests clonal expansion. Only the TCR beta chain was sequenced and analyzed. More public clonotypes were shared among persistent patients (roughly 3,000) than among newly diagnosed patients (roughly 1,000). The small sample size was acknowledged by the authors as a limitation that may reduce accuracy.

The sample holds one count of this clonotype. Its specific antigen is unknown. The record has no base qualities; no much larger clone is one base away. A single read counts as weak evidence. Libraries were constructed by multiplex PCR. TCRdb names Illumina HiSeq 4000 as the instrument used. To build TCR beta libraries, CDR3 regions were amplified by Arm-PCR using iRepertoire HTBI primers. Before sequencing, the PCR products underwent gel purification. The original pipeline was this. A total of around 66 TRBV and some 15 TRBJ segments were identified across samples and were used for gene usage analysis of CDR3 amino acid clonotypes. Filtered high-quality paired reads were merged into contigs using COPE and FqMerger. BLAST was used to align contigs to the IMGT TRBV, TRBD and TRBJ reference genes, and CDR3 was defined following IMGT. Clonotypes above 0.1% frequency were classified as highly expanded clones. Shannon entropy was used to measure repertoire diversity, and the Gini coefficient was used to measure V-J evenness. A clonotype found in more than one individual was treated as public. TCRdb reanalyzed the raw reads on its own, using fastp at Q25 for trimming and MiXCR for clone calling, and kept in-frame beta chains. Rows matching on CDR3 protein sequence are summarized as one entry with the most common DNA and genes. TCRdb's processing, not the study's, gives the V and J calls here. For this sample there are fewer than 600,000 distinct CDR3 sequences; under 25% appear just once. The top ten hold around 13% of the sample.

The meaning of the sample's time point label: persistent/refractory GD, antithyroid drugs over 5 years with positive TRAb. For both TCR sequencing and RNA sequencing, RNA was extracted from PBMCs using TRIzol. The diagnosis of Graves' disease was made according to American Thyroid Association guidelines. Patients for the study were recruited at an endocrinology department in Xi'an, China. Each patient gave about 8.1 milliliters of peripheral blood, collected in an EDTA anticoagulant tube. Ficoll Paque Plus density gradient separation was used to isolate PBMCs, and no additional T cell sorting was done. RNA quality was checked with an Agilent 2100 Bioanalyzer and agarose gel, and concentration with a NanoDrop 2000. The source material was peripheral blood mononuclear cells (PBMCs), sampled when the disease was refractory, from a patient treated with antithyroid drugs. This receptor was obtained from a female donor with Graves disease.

The CDR3 sequence is CASSIYGTGNQPQHF. The DNA sequence is TGTGCCAGTAGTATATATGGGACTGGCAATCAGCCCCAGCATTTT. The sequence is built from TRBV19 and TRBJ1-5; perhaps TRBD1 is the D gene, with 5 bases matching. The CDR3 runs 15 residues from the cysteine to the phenylalanine. The retained sequence is limited to the CDR3, 45 bases, with the frame set at the first base. V sheds 2 bases and J sheds 2 bases, leaving 10 bases between their ends. CDR1 and CDR2, per the germline V gene (reference sequence), are LNHDA and SQIVND.